This T cell receptor (beta chain) is from a study of T cells in Graves' hyperthyroidism and ophthalmopathy. Across the study: Peripheral blood was secured at the point of initial diagnosis, before any treatment. Overall study results and limits: Most expanded thyroid clonotypes above 0.001 also appeared in blood.

On this clonotype: The antigen remains unidentified.

Using RNA transcripts as the source, TCR beta CDR3 regions were amplified. The HTBI set primed first-round TCR CDR3 RT-PCR. TCRdb itself ran the multiplex PCR reads through MiXCR, one entry per CDR3 protein. The sample holds around 620,000 distinct CDR3 sequences, around 15% seen once. Between the trimmed V and J ends, which lost 6 bases and 7 bases, there was a span of 10 bases. This CDR3 spans 11 amino acids. This TCR came from a young woman with Graves' hyperthyroidism. Source material: blood. The V call is TRBV12-3 or TRBV12-4, the J call TRBJ2-7; no definite D call. The CDR3 nucleotides read TGTGCCAGCAGATGGCGTCGGGAGCAGTACTTC. It codes for CASRWRREQYF.